The clone carrying this T cell receptor beta chain was seen at least ten times. Its antigen is currently unknown. The CDR3 is cut off 3 residues early in the read; its end comes from the germline J gene. The sample belongs to a study of T cell clonality in common variable immunodeficiency. This table comes from immunoSEQ multiplex PCR, and its TCRdb copy is limited to in-frame clones, with some not included. The sample contains about 21,000 clones, none of them singletons. Overall study findings and caveats: Fewer deletions and N-nucleotide insertions were reportedly seen in common variable immunodeficiency TCR beta sequences. CVID subjects had higher TCRbeta clonality than healthy controls, most marked in about a third.

The CDR3 spans 13 residues. V trimming: 1 base; J trimming: 9 bases; junction bases outside the gene matches: 4. Germline CDR1 is SGHRS and CDR2 is YFSETQ. J is TRBJ2-1 and V is TRBV5-1; 7 bases align to TRBD1. The receptor comes from a human donor with common variable immunodeficiency. Sequencing used peripheral blood mononuclear cells. The sequenced CDR3 bases are TGCGCCAGCAGCTTGACAGGGGTGATTGAG. Its protein product is CASSLTGVIE. The CDR3, in full, reads CASSLTGVIEQFF.